This is a list of T cell receptor beta chains from one sample in a study of cytomegalovirus exposure and HLA in healthy donors. Produced via immunoSEQ multiplex PCR; TCRdb's table is partial and in-frame only. The sample has 120,000 to 150,000 clones; 75% to 80% are singletons. The sample was PBMCs. Receptors were obtained from a woman between 25 and 40 years old in good health and CMV-seronegative. Each CDR3 is given without its conserved first and last residue.

>TRBV7-2|TRBJ2-7
ASSLAQDFTKQY
>TRBV25-1|TRBJ1-2
ASSDPGTGIGYT
>TRBV19|TRBJ1-2
ASSRHRTGAYGYT
>TRBV7-9|TRBJ1-3
ASSLIQQPGGNTIY
>TRBV6-4|TRBJ1-6
ASSESGNSPLH
>TRBV6-1|TRBJ2-2
ASSFAGGTGELF
>TRBV2|TRBJ2-2
ASTLQGTNTGELF
>TRBV5-1|TRBJ2-7
ASSLAWNREGGEQY
>TRBV9|TRBJ1-5
ASSVAGKSNQPQH
>TRBV21-1|TRBJ1-5
ASSKEGQGHQPQH
>TRBV27|TRBJ1-1
ASSLSQGGGEAF
>TRBV10-3|TRBJ2-3
AIRTLDRTDTQY
>TRBV9|TRBJ2-7
ASGQTSGGDEQY
>TRBV5-1|TRBJ1-4
ASSLTGLTNEKLF
>TRBV20-1|TRBJ1-2
SASSGDGYT
>TRBV7-8|TRBJ2-7
ASSFSGAGGEQY
>TRBV4-1|TRBJ2-5
ASSQEGRQETQY
>TRBV9|TRBJ2-3
ASSVDTTADTQY
>TRBV30|TRBJ2-5
AWSRNRGMETQY
>TRBV7-9|TRBJ2-7
ASSRSPGTGVGEQY
>TRBV5-8|TRBJ1-3
ASEDLGQVVRASGNTIY
>TRBV4-3|TRBJ2-5
ASVLAGGRETQY
>TRBV6-5|TRBJ1-1
ASSPFGGADTSAF